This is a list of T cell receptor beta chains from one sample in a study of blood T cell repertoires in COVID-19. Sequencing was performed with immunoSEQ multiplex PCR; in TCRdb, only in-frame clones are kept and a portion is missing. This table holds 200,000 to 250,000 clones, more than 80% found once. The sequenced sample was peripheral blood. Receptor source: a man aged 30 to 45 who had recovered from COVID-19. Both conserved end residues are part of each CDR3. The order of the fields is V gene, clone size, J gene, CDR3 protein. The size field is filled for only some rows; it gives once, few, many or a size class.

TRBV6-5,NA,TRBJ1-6,CASTGSYNSPLHF
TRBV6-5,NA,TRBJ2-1,CASSFTAYNEQFF
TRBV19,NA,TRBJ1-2,CASSEIQGGYTF
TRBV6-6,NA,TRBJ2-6,CASSSGGAGANVLTF
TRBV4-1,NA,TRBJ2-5,CASSQAEETQYF
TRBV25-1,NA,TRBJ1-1,CASSVWGGTEAFF
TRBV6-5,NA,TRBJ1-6,CASSYGGASSPLHF
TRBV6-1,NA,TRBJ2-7,CASSESSTSYEQYF
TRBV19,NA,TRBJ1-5,CASSISTAGHQPQHF
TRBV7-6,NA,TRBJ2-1,CASSLNRDSLNEQFF
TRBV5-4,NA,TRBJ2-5,CASAKGQQIQETQYF
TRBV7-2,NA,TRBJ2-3,CASSLTSGGPDTQYF
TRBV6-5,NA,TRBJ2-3,CASSRGGPSTDTQYF
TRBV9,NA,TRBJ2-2,CASSDSSGVGTGELFF
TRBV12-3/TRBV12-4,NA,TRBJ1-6,CASSRGSPLHF
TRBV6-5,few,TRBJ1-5,CASSSPFQPQHF
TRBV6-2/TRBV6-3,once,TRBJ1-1,CASSPAGQGDTEAFF
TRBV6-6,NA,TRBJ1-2,CASSPSTGPGTNF
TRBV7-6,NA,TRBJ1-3,CASSDVEVRGNTIYF
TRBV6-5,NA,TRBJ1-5,CASGTGVPNQPQHF
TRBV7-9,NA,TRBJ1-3,CASSPDREAGNTIYF
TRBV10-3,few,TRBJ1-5,CAISGGDQPQHF
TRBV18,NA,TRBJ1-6,CASSRDTGELLHF
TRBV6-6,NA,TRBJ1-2,CASSYEGQGFPSYTF
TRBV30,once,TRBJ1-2,CAWSRFYGYTF
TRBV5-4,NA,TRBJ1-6,CASSLDRYSPLHF
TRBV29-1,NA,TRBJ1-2,CSVLETGYTF
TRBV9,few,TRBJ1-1,CASSVGGHTEAFF
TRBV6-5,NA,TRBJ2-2,CASRNRGGTGELFF
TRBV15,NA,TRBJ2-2,CATSRGLAGGNTGELFF
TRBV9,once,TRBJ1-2,CASSVGRGLYGYTF
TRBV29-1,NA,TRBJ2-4,CSVEPGNNIQYF
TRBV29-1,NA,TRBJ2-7,CSVETGYGEQYF
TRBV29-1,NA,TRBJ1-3,CSVWDRGSGNTIYF
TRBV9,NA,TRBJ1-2,CASSAQGQGGYTF